This record covers a single T cell receptor beta chain. Its target is not known. This sample is drawn from a study of T cell responses to AZD1222 COVID-19 vaccine. The CDR3 length is 12 residues. V was pared by 8 bases and J by 9 bases, with 6 bases of the junction left unmatched. Germline CDR1 and CDR2: SNHLY and FYNNEI. Study-level results: Elevations in Spike-specific TCR breadth and depth followed administration of two AZD1222 doses. Possibly, clonal diversity was underestimated; donors were largely white British and included more females. Sampling that yielded the repertoires occurred only after the peak T cell response. Vaccine-related CD4 TCRs covered spike, predominating at 160-218 and 743-854.

The table came from immunoSEQ multiplex PCR; TCRdb's copy has only in-frame clones and leaves some out. The sample holds about 92,000 clones, around 87% seen once. This sequence was found in an adult in good health. This sequence joins TRBV2 and TRBJ2-1; 8 positions agree with TRBD2. Material: peripheral blood, obtained on day 0 of AZD1222 vaccination. The CDR3 spells CASSGLATEQFF. The DNA of the CDR3 is TGTGCCAGCTCAGGACTAGCTACTGAGCAGTTCTTC.